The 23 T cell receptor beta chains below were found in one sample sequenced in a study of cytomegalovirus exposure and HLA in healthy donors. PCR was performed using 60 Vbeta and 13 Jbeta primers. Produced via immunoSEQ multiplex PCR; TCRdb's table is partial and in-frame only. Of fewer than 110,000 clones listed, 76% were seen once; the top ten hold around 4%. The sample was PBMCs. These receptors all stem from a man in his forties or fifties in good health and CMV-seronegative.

The CDR3, as DNA: TGTGCCAGCAGTTACGACAGGGACTATGGCTACACCTTC. Translation gives CASSYDRDYGYTF. The chain carries TRBV7-9 and TRBJ1-2; 7 bases map to TRBD1. This CDR3 contains 13 residues. Germline-derived CDR1 and CDR2 are SEHNR and FQNEAQ (reference sequence). The V and J ends lost 6 bases and 3 bases, in that order; junction bases with no gene match: 4.

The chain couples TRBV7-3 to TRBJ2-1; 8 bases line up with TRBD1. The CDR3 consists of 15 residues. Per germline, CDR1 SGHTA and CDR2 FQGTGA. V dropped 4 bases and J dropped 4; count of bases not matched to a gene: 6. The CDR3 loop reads CASSSTGTGYNEQFF. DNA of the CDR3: TGTGCCAGCAGCTCCACCGGGACAGGATACAATGAGCAGTTCTTC.

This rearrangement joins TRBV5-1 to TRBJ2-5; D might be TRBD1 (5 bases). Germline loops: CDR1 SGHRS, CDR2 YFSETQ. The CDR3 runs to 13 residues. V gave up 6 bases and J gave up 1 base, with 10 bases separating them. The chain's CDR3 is CASTRTSQETQYF. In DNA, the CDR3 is TGCGCCAGCACCAGGACAAGCCAAGAGACCCAGTACTTC.

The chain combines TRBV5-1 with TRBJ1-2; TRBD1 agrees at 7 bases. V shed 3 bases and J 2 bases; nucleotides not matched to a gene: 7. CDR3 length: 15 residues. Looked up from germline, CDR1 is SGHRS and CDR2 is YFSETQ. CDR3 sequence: CASSSGQLENYGYTF. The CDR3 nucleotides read TGCGCCAGCAGCTCGGGACAGTTAGAAAACTATGGCTACACCTTC.

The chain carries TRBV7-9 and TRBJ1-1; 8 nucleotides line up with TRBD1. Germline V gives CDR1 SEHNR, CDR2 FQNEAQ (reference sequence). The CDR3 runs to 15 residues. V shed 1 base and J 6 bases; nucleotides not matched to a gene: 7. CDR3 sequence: CASSLGQGRRAEAFF. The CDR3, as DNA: TGTGCCAGCAGCTTAGGACAGGGGAGACGCGCTGAAGCTTTCTTT. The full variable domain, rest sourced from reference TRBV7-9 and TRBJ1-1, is DTGVSQNPRHKITKRGQNVTFRCDPISEHNRLYWYRQTLGQGPEFLTYFQNEAQLEKSRLLSDRFSAERPKGSFSTLEIQRTEQGDSAMYLCASSLGQGRRAEAFFGQGTRLTVV.

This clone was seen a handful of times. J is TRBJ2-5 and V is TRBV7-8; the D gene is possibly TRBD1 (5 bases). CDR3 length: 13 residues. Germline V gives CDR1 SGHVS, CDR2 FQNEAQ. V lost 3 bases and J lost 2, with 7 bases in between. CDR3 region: CASSLTVQETQYF. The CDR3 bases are TGTGCCAGCAGCTTGACAGTTCAAGAGACCCAGTACTTC.

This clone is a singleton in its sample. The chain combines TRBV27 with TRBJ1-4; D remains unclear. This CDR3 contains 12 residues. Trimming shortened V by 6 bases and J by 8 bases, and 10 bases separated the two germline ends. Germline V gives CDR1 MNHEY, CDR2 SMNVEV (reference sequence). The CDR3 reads CASRGLGEKLFF. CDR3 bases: TGTGCCAGCAGAGGACTAGGCGAAAAACTGTTTTTT.

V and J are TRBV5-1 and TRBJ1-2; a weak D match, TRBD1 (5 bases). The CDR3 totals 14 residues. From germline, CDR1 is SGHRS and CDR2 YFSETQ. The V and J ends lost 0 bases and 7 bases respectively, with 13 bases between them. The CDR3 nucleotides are TGCGCCAGCAGCTTGGAGGCGGGGGGATCTGGCTACACCTTC. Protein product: CASSLEAGGSGYTF.

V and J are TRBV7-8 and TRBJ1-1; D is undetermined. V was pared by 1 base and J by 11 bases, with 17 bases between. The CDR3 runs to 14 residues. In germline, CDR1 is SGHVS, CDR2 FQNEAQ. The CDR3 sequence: CASSLDVGGLGAFF. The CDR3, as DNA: TGTGCCAGCAGCTTAGATGTAGGCGGCCTCGGGGCTTTCTTT.

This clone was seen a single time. For the CDR3, the DNA is TGCGCCAGCAGCTTTAACAGCTACAATGAGCAGTTCTTC. As protein: CASSFNSYNEQFF. The chain links TRBV5-1 to TRBJ2-1; no definite D call. The V and J ends lost 2 bases and 3 bases respectively, with 6 bases between them. The germline V gene has CDR1 SGHRS and CDR2 YFSETQ. The CDR3 has 13 residues.

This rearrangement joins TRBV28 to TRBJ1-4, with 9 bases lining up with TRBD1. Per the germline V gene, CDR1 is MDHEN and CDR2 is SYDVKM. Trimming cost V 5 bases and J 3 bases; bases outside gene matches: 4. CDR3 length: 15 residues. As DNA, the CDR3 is TGTGCCAGCAGTAAACAGGGGGCTGCTAATGAAAAACTGTTTTTT. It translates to CASSKQGAANEKLFF.

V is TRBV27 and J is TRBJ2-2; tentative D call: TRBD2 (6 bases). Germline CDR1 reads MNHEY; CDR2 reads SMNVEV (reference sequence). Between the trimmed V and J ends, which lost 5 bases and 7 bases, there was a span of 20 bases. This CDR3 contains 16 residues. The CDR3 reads CASSRKPGAGHGELFF. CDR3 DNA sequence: TGTGCCAGCAGTCGAAAGCCGGGAGCAGGGCACGGGGAGCTGTTTTTT.

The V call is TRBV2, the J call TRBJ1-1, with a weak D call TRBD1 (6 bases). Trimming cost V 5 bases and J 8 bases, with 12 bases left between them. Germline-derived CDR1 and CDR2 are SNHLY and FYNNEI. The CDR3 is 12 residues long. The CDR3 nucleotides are TGTGCCAGCAGTACAGGACAGAGGGAAGCTTTCTTT. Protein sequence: CASSTGQREAFF.

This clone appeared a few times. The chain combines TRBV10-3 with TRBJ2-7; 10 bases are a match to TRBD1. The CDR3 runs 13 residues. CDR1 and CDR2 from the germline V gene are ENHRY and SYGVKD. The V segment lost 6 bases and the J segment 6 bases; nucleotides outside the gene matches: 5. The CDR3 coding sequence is TGTGCCATCAGCGGGACAGGGGAGGGCGAGCAGTACTTC. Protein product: CAISGTGEGEQYF.

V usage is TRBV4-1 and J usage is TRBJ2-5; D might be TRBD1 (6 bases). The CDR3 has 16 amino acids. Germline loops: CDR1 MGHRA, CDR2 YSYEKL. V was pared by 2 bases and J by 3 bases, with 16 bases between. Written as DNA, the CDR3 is TGCGCCAGCAGCCAACCCTGGGGTCGGACAGAAGAGACCCAGTACTTC. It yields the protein CASSQPWGRTEETQYF.

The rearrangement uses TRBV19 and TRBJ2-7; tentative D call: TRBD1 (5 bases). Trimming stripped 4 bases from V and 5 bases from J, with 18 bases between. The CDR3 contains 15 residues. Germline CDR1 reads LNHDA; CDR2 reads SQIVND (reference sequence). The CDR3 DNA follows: TGTGCCAGTAGTAAGAAGGGTAGGGGTTGGGACGAGCAGTACTTC. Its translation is CASSKKGRGWDEQYF.

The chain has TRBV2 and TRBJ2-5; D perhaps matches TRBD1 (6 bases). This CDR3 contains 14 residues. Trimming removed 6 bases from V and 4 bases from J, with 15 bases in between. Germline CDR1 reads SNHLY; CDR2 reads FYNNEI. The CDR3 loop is CASSARAGAETQYF. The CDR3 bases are TGTGCCAGCAGCGCTAGGGCAGGGGCAGAGACCCAGTACTTC.

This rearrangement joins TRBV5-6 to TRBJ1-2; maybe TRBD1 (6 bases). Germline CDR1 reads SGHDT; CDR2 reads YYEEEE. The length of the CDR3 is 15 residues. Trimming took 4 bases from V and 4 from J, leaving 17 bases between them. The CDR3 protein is CASSPNGGWIYGYTF. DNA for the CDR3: TGTGCCAGCAGCCCCAATGGGGGCTGGATCTATGGCTACACCTTC.

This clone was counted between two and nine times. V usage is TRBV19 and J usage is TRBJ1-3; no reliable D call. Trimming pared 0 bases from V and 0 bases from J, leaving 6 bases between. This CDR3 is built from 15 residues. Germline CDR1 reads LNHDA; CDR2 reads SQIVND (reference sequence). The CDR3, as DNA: TGTGCCAGTAGTATAGAGGTCAGCTCTGGAAACACCATATATTTT. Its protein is CASSIEVSSGNTIYF.

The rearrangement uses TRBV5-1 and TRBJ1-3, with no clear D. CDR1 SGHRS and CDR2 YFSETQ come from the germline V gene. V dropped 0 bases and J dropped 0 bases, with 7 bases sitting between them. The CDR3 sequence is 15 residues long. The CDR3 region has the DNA TGCGCCAGCAGCTTGGGGCAGGCCTCTGGAAACACCATATATTTT. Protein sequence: CASSLGQASGNTIYF.

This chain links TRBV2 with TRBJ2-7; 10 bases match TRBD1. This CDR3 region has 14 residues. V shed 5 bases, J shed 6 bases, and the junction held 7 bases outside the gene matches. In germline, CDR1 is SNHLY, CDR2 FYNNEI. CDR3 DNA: TGTGCCAGCAGTCCCCGACAGGGGGCGGGCGAGCAGTACTTC. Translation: CASSPRQGAGEQYF.

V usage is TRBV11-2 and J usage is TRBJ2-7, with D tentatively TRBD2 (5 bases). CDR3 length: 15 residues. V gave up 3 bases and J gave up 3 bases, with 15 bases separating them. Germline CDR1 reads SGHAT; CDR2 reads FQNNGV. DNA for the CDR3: TGTGCCAGCAGCTTTCCCCCGCTAGCAATCTACGAGCAGTACTTC. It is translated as CASSFPPLAIYEQYF.

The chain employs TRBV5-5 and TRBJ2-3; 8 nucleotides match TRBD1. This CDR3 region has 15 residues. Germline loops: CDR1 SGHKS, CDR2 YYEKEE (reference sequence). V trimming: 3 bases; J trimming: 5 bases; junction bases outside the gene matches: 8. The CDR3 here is CASSWAGGQGDTQYF. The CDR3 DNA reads TGTGCCAGCAGCTGGGCAGGGGGCCAAGGAGATACGCAGTATTTT. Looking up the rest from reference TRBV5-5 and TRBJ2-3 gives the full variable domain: DAGVTQSPTHLIKTRGQQVTLRCSPISGHKSVSWYQQVLGQGPQFIFQYYEKEERGRGNFPDRFSARQFPNYSSELNVNALLLGDSALYLCASSWAGGQGDTQYFGPGTRLTVL.